What follows are 8 T cell receptor beta chains derived from one specimen sequenced in a study of blood T cell repertoires in COVID-19. The table came from immunoSEQ multiplex PCR; TCRdb's copy has only in-frame clones and leaves some out. The data hold some 170,000 clones, with more than 65% observed a single time. The sequencing sample was made of PBMCs or T cells enriched from blood (not recorded which). These receptors were taken from a man aged 45-65 years who had recovered from COVID-19.

This clone was seen only a few times. The chain has TRBV2 and TRBJ1-2, with TRBD1 matching over 8 bases. This CDR3 contains 12 residues. Germline V gene data show CDR1 as SNHLY and CDR2 as FYNNEI. The junction had 6 bases not matched to a gene; V was cut back by 1 base and J by 14 bases. CDR3 region: CASSEGTGTGTF. CDR3 nucleotides: TGTGCCAGCAGTGAAGGGACAGGGACTGGGACCTTC.

The chain employs TRBV10-3 and TRBJ2-3, with TRBD1 as a possible D gene (6 bases). The V and J ends lost 7 bases and 0 bases respectively, with 17 bases between them. In germline, CDR1 is ENHRY, CDR2 SYGVKD. CDR3 size: 16 residues. The DNA for the CDR3 is TGTGCCATCAACGCCGTGTCAGGGGCTAGCACAGATACGCAGTATTTT. Its protein is CAINAVSGASTDTQYF.

The genes are TRBV3-1 (or the pseudogene TRBV3-2) and TRBJ2-7, with D possibly TRBD2 on 5 matching bases. Trimming removed 0 bases at V and 0 bases at J, with 9 bases between. Germline V gene lookup returns CDR1 LGHDT and CDR2 YNNKEL (reference sequence). This CDR3 spans 15 amino acids. The CDR3 protein is CASSQERASSYEQYF. The CDR3 DNA follows: TGTGCCAGCAGCCAAGAGCGGGCGAGCTCCTACGAGCAGTACTTC.

The rearrangement uses TRBV3-1 (or the pseudogene TRBV3-2) and TRBJ1-6, with TRBD1 matching 8 bases. CDR3 length: 17 residues. With 8 bases clipped from V and 9 bases from J, the junction kept 18 bases outside the gene matches. Germline V CDR1 and CDR2: LGHDT, YNNKEL (reference sequence). This CDR3 is CASGFLQTGGGSSPLHF. For the CDR3, the DNA is TGTGCCAGCGGGTTCCTTCAAACAGGGGGAGGTAGTTCACCCCTCCACTTT.

This chain connects TRBV27 to TRBJ1-6; the D gene is possibly TRBD1 (6 bases). The CDR3 covers 16 residues. The germline V gene encodes CDR1 MNHEY and CDR2 SMNVEV (reference sequence). V shed 5 bases and J shed 7 bases, with 18 bases lying between them. The DNA for the CDR3 is TGTGCCAGCAGTGCCAAGGACAGTCTGAGGAATTCACCCCTCCACTTT. Translation: CASSAKDSLRNSPLHF.

V gene TRBV11-2 combines with J gene TRBJ1-4, with TRBD1 matching 8 bases. CDR1 and CDR2 (germline): SGHAT, FQNNGV. This CDR3 region has 15 residues. V was clipped by 4 bases and J by 7 bases; unmatched bases: 8. CDR3 sequence reads: CASSSRTGRGEKLFF. CDR3 coding DNA: TGTGCCAGCAGCTCGCGGACAGGGAGGGGTGAAAAACTGTTTTTT.

The gene calls are TRBV6-4 and TRBJ2-1; TRBD2 might be the D (5 bases). The CDR3 totals 13 residues. Trimming shortened V by 5 bases and J by 3 bases, and 8 bases separated the two germline ends. In germline, CDR1 is MRHNA, CDR2 SNTAGT. DNA of the CDR3: TGTGCCAGCAGTTTCGGGGACTACAATGAGCAGTTCTTC. It is translated as CASSFGDYNEQFF.

The CDR3 protein is CAWSPSYNSPLHF. The CDR3 DNA reads TGTGCCTGGAGCCCCTCGTATAATTCACCCCTCCACTTT. The chain is built from TRBV30 and TRBJ1-6; D ambiguous. Trimming shortened V by 3 bases and J by 4 bases, and 7 bases separated the two germline ends. Germline V gene data show CDR1 as GTSNPN and CDR2 as SVGIG (reference sequence). This CDR3 comprises 13 residues.